Described below is a single T cell receptor (beta chain) sequence and its context. Antigen: not known. The source of the sample is a study of shared clonotypes between healthy human individuals. Study overall: Used for every donor were three CD4 naive, three CD4 memory, two CD8 naive and one CD8 memory plate. Study findings and constraints: The authors sampled blood alone, and tissue repertoires likely differ. The study generally estimated greater richness for naive than memory subsets.

Profiling relied on immunoSEQ multiplex PCR, and the TCRdb table lists in-frame clones only, not all of them. Altogether a few million clones are present, approximately 95% being singletons, with the ten largest covering more than 0.1%. Researchers partitioned CD4+ cells into CD45RA+ naive and CD45RA-negative memory subsets. This TCR was recovered from a young man in good health. Material: naive CD4+ T cells sorted from blood. The subset is: CD45RA+ positively selected.

For the CDR3, the DNA is TGTGCCAGCAGCCCAAGGGACAGGGTTACCTACAATGAGCAGTTCTTC. Translation gives CASSPRDRVTYNEQFF. The chain uses TRBV9 and TRBJ2-1; 9 nucleotides line up with TRBD1. CDR1 is SGDLS, CDR2 YYNGEE, per germline. Trimming at V came to 4 bases and at J to 2 bases, leaving 7 bases not matched to a gene. The CDR3 has 16 residues.